This T cell receptor beta chain was captured by sequencing in a study of blood T cell repertoires in COVID-19. About the study: Italy, Spain and the United States were the sources of the convalescent and acute COVID-19 samples. From T cells, B-cell-depleted T cells, or PBMCs came the material, which was cDNA or gDNA.

In the original processing: Nucleated cell number was recorded as an estimate derived from reference gene primer amplification. Method: immunoSEQ multiplex PCR; TCRdb's copy keeps in-frame clones and lacks some. That table gives V, J and clone size, and the DNA gave D and trimming. The table has 200,000 or so clones, 65% to 85% seen once. Trimming shortened V by 2 bases and J by 1 base, and 12 bases separated the two germline ends. There are 17 residues in the CDR3. CDR1 is SEHNR and CDR2 is FQNEAQ in the germline V gene (reference sequence). This chain connects TRBV7-9 to TRBJ2-6; D is perhaps TRBD1 (6 bases). This sequence was found in a woman in her 30s with acute or convalescent COVID-19. Material: peripheral blood. Written as DNA, the CDR3 is TGTGCCAGCAGCTTAAGGCGCCAGGGGTCTGGGGCCAACGTCCTGACTTTC. Its translation: CASSLRRQGSGANVLTF. Combining the CDR3 with reference TRBV7-9 and TRBJ2-6 gives the whole variable domain DTGVSQNPRHKITKRGQNVTFRCDPISEHNRLYWYRQTLGQGPEFLTYFQNEAQLEKSRLLSDRFSAERPKGSFSTLEIQRTEQGDSAMYLCASSLRRQGSGANVLTFGAGSRLTVL.